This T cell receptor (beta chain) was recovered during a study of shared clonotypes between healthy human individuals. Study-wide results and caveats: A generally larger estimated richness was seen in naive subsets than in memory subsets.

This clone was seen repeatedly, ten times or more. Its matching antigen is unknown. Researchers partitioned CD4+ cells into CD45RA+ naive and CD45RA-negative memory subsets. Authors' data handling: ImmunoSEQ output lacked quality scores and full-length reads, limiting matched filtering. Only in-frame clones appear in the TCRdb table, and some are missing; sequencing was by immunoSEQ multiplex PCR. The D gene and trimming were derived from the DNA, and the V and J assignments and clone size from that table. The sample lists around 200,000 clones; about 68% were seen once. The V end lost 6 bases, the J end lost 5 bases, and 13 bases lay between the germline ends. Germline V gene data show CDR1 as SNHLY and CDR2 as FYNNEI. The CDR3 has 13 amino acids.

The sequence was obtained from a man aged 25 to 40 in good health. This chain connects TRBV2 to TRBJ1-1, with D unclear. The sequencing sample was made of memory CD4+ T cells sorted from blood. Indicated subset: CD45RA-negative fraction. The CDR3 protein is CASSERSRTEAFF. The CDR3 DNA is TGTGCCAGCAGCGAGAGGAGTCGAACTGAAGCTTTCTTT. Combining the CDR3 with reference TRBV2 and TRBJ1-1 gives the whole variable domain EPEVTQTPSHQVTQMGQEVILRCVPISNHLYFYWYRQILGQKVEFLVSFYNNEISEKSEIFDDQFSVERPDGSNFTLKIRSTKLEDSAMYFCASSERSRTEAFFGQGTRLTVV.